The clone carrying this TCR beta chain was seen a handful of times. The antigen remains undetermined. Sequenced material consisted of expressed TCRB transcripts (all of the isolated RNA was reverse transcribed). This table comes from immunoSEQ multiplex PCR, and its TCRdb copy is limited to in-frame clones, with some not included. The sample holds roughly 14,000 clones; 43% are singletons and the top ten take 0.4% to 0.6%. A sort by CD45RO/CCR7/CD25/CD127/CD95/CD27 yielded CD4+ naive, central memory, regulatory and stem cell-like memory cells. Each population that was sorted was more than 95% pure. The data belong to a study of beta chain features in type 1 diabetes. V was clipped by 7 bases and J by 9 bases; unmatched bases: 5. This CDR3 is built from 12 residues. Germline-derived CDR1 and CDR2 are SQVTM and ANQGSEA. General study results and limits: Insertion counts at VDJ junctions were lower in type 1 diabetes patients, who also showed more deletions there.

Material: stem cell memory CD4+ T cells from blood. The chain couples TRBV29-1 to TRBJ2-1, with 11 bases lining up with TRBD2. This receptor was identified in a woman in her forties in good health. CDR3 in DNA: TGCAGCGGAAGACTAGCGGGGAGTGAGCAGTTCTTC. Amino acid sequence: CSGRLAGSEQFF.